Listed here are 29 T cell receptor beta chains from one sample, sequenced in a study of shared clonotypes between healthy human individuals (dated by TCRdb to 2020 to 2022). Library preparation employed the immunoSEQ multiplex PCR assay. TCRdb's version of the immuneACCESS table is confined to in-frame rearrangements and falls short of the full clone set. An unresolved V gene accounts for under half of the shortfall where checked; the remainder is of unknown origin. Across this sample there are roughly 2.2 million clones, with over 90% seen only once. The ten largest clones add up to 0.39% of the sample. Sequencing input: naive CD4+ T cells from PBMCs. The sample's cell subset or site label, in plain terms: CD45RA+ positively selected. These receptors originate from a man in his late teens or twenties in good health. Some clones in this sample may be carry-over from other donors' samples.

The CDR3 region has the DNA TGTGCCAGTATGGGACCCCCGGGACTAGCGGGAGGTAGGAGCTCCTACGAGCAGTACTTC. Its translation is CASMGPPGLAGGRSSYEQYF. V is TRBV19 and J is TRBJ2-7; TRBD2 matches 15 bases. This CDR3 is built from 20 residues. V trimming: 7 bases; J trimming: 0 bases; junction bases outside the gene matches: 16. Germline CDR1 LNHDA, CDR2 SQIVND (reference sequence).

The CDR3 sequence is CASSLPTSGNGEQYF. CDR3 DNA: TGCGCCAGCAGCTTGCCGACTAGCGGGAACGGCGAGCAGTACTTC. The gene calls are TRBV5-1 and TRBJ2-7; 11 bases agree with TRBD2. Looked up from germline, CDR1 is SGHRS and CDR2 is YFSETQ. With 1 base clipped from V and 6 bases from J, the junction kept 6 bases outside the gene matches. The CDR3 loop spans 15 amino acids.

This chain links TRBV28 with TRBJ1-1; D might be TRBD1 (6 bases). CDR3 size: 18 residues. Germline V gene lookup returns CDR1 MDHEN and CDR2 SYDVKM. V was shortened by 6 bases and J by 0 bases, with 23 bases between the two germline ends. Written as DNA, the CDR3 is TGTGCCAGCAGCCCCCTTTCGGGGGCATACGAAATGAACACTGAAGCTTTCTTT. Encoded protein: CASSPLSGAYEMNTEAFF.

CDR3 sequence (DNA): TGTGCCAGCAGCTCCGGTGGGAAGGATACGCAGTATTTT. Protein product: CASSSGGKDTQYF. The rearrangement links TRBV11-3 to TRBJ2-3; D is unresolved. Germline CDR1 and CDR2: SGHNT and YENEEA. The ends were cut back, 4 bases at V and 6 bases at J, with 11 bases in the middle. The CDR3 contains 13 residues.

The chain carries TRBV2 and TRBJ2-7; D perhaps matches TRBD2 (5 bases). Between the trimmed V and J ends, which lost 4 bases and 0 bases, there was a span of 10 bases. Germline V gene data show CDR1 as SNHLY and CDR2 as FYNNEI. The CDR3 extends over 14 amino acids. CDR3 coding DNA: TGTGCCAGCAGTGGACGCGGGCACTCCTACGAGCAGTACTTC. As protein: CASSGRGHSYEQYF.

This clone came up once. This chain connects TRBV10-3 to TRBJ2-7; TRBD1 agrees at 9 bases. Per germline, CDR1 ENHRY and CDR2 SYGVKD. J gave up 7 bases and V 10 bases, and 11 bases lay outside the gene matches. This CDR3 comprises 13 residues. The CDR3 protein is CATGEQGAQEQYF. The CDR3 coding sequence is TGTGCCACTGGGGAACAGGGGGCGCAGGAGCAGTACTTC.

This chain uses TRBV29-1 with TRBJ2-7; D not resolved. The CDR3 consists of 13 residues. V lost 2 bases and J 6 bases, leaving 14 bases between the germline ends. Germline V lookup: CDR1 SQVTM, CDR2 ANQGSEA. The CDR3 sequence is CSVEYPVASEQYF. CDR3 coding DNA: TGCAGCGTTGAATACCCAGTGGCGAGCGAGCAGTACTTC.

The V and J genes are TRBV7-2 and TRBJ2-7; D is possibly TRBD2 (6 bases). V dropped 5 bases and J dropped 3 bases, with 14 bases sitting between them. Germline V gene lookup returns CDR1 SGHTA and CDR2 FQGNSA. CDR3 size: 14 residues. CDR3 DNA: TGTGCCAGCAGCCCAAGGAGGGGTTACTACGAGCAGTACTTC. It yields the protein CASSPRRGYYEQYF.

This clone was recorded only once. J is TRBJ2-1 and V is TRBV11-2; 14 nucleotides match TRBD2. V gave up 5 bases and J gave up 7 bases; unmatched junction bases: 10. The CDR3 is made up of 17 amino acids. Looked up from germline, CDR1 is SGHAT and CDR2 is FQNNGV. The chain's CDR3 is CASSPYRLAGGWNEQFF. CDR3 nucleotide sequence: TGTGCCAGCAGCCCTTATAGACTAGCGGGAGGGTGGAATGAGCAGTTCTTC.

A single count supports this clone. The chain has TRBV5-4 and TRBJ2-1; possibly TRBD2 for D (5 bases). Germline V gene data show CDR1 as SGHNT and CDR2 as YYREEE (reference sequence). Trimming left V 1 base short and J 6 bases short, with 11 bases between. The CDR3 spans 14 residues. CDR3 amino acids: CASSLYGIFNEQFF. CDR3 nucleotides: TGTGCCAGCAGCTTGTACGGGATTTTCAATGAGCAGTTCTTC.

V gene TRBV30 combines with J gene TRBJ1-4; D remains unclear. Trimming left V 0 bases short and J 11 bases short, with 19 bases between. The CDR3 sequence is 15 residues long. Germline CDR1 GTSNPN, CDR2 SVGIG (reference sequence). Here the CDR3 reads CAWSVKATTNGKLFF. In DNA form, the CDR3 reads TGTGCCTGGAGTGTTAAGGCTACAACTAATGGGAAACTGTTTTTT.

The V and J genes are TRBV10-1 and TRBJ2-5, with 14 bases matching TRBD2. The CDR3 is 16 residues long. Trimming cost V 2 bases and J 1 base; bases outside gene matches: 0. Germline CDR1 and CDR2: WNHNN and SYGVQD (reference sequence). The CDR3 DNA reads as TGCGCCAGCAGTGAGGGGACTAGCGGGGGCCAAGAGACCCAGTACTTC. Amino acids: CASSEGTSGGQETQYF.

The chain has TRBV6-5 and TRBJ1-1; 7 bases agree with TRBD1. CDR3 size: 15 residues. Germline V gene lookup returns CDR1 MNHEY and CDR2 SVGAGI. The V and J ends lost 5 bases and 2 bases, in that order; junction bases with no gene match: 8. In DNA, the CDR3 is TGTGCCAGCAGTCGACAGGGAGGGGATAACACTGAAGCTTTCTTT. Encoded protein: CASSRQGGDNTEAFF.

Comment on this clone: In the same sample, other DNA sequences code for this CDR3. CDR3 protein: CASSVGLAGGHEQYF. In DNA form, the CDR3 reads TGTGCCAGCAGCGTAGGCCTAGCGGGAGGTCACGAGCAGTACTTC. The chain joins TRBV9 to TRBJ2-7, with TRBD2 matching 11 bases. This CDR3 is 15 amino acids long. The V gene's germline CDR1 is SGDLS and CDR2 YYNGEE. The V and J ends lost 0 bases and 5 bases, in that order; junction bases with no gene match: 4.

This chain links TRBV19 with TRBJ2-3; D ambiguous. Looked up from germline, CDR1 is LNHDA and CDR2 is SQIVND (reference sequence). V was clipped by 6 bases and J by 0 bases, with 7 bases between them. The CDR3 runs to 13 residues. DNA of the CDR3: TGTGCCAGTAGAAGAACTAGCACAGATACGCAGTATTTT. It specifies CASRRTSTDTQYF.

The rearrangement uses TRBV5-1 and TRBJ2-1, with D perhaps matching TRBD1 or TRBD2 (6 bases each). Germline loops: CDR1 SGHRS, CDR2 YFSETQ. Trimming cost V 0 bases and J 7 bases, with 17 bases left between them. This CDR3 region has 16 residues. The CDR3 here is CASSLDSSGGGNEQFF. The CDR3 DNA is TGCGCCAGCAGCTTGGATTCCAGCGGAGGGGGAAATGAGCAGTTCTTC.

The genes are TRBV4-1 and TRBJ1-1; D is perhaps TRBD1 (6 bases). The CDR3 is 15 residues long. Trimming took 3 bases from V and 8 from J, leaving 19 bases between them. CDR1 is MGHRA, CDR2 YSYEKL, per germline. The CDR3: CASSQTPARGLEAFF. The DNA for the CDR3 is TGCGCCAGCAGCCAGACCCCTGCCAGGGGCCTCGAAGCTTTCTTT.

In its sample, this clone was seen once. The J gene is TRBJ2-3, the V gene TRBV9, with D uncertain. Per germline, CDR1 SGDLS and CDR2 YYNGEE. V was pared by 0 bases and J by 6 bases, with 11 bases between. This CDR3 has 14 residues. In DNA form, the CDR3 reads TGTGCCAGCAGCGTAGGATCTACTTGGGATACGCAGTATTTT. Residues: CASSVGSTWDTQYF. The full variable domain, its missing parts supplied by reference TRBV9 and TRBJ2-3, is DSGVTQTPKHLITATGQRVTLRCSPRSGDLSVYWYQQSLDQGLQFLIQYYNGEERAKGNILERFSAQQFPDLHSELNLSSLELGDSALYFCASSVGSTWDTQYFGPGTRLTVL.

This clone was seen a handful of times. The J gene is TRBJ1-1, the V gene TRBV18; no firm D call. CDR3 length: 15 residues. The V end lost 2 bases, the J end lost 1 base, and 11 bases lay between the germline ends. CDR1 and CDR2 (germline): KGHSH, LQKENI. CDR3 bases: TGTGCCAGCTCACCAGAGGGCCGCCCGAACACTGAAGCTTTCTTT. It encodes CASSPEGRPNTEAFF.

The V call is TRBV7-9, the J call TRBJ2-2; D may match TRBD1 or TRBD2 (5 bases each). The CDR3 extends over 16 amino acids. Germline V lookup: CDR1 SEHNR, CDR2 FQNEAQ (reference sequence). V was shortened by 4 bases and J by 6 bases, with 18 bases between the two germline ends. The CDR3 DNA reads TGTGCCAGCAGCTCTCGGACAAAAGGGGACCCCGGGGAGCTGTTTTTT. This sequence encodes CASSSRTKGDPGELFF.

This chain links TRBV5-4 with TRBJ1-4; D is unclear. The CDR3 length is 13 residues. The V gene's germline CDR1 is SGHNT and CDR2 YYREEE (reference sequence). Trimming took 0 bases from V and 11 from J, leaving 11 bases between them. The CDR3 DNA reads TGTGCCAGCAGCTTGGGACCTTCTGGGAAACTGTTTTTT. This sequence encodes CASSLGPSGKLFF. Full variable domain (missing parts from reference TRBV5-4 and TRBJ1-4): ETGVTQSPTHLIKTRGQQVTLRCSSQSGHNTVSWYQQALGQGPQFIFQYYREEENGRGNFPPRFSGLQFPNYSSELNVNALELDDSALYLCASSLGPSGKLFFGSGTQLSVL.

This chain joins TRBV28 and TRBJ2-7, with unresolved D. V lost 5 bases, J lost 3 bases, and 5 bases lay in between. CDR3 length: 11 amino acids. Germline CDR1 and CDR2: MDHEN and SYDVKM. CDR3 in DNA: TGTGCCAGCAGTGTTCACTACGAGCAGTACTTC. Translation gives CASSVHYEQYF.

The V gene is TRBV4-1, the J gene TRBJ2-3, with 10 positions matching TRBD1. The J segment lost 4 bases and the V segment lost 7 bases, leaving 8 bases of the junction unmatched. Germline lookup yields CDR1 MGHRA and CDR2 YSYEKL. The CDR3 is 15 amino acids. Written as DNA, the CDR3 is TGCGCCAGCAAGCGGACAGGGGGTCGCGCAGATACGCAGTATTTT. Translating gives CASKRTGGRADTQYF.

In its sample, this clone was seen once. The chain is built from TRBV5-1 and TRBJ1-1, with D possibly TRBD1 on 5 matching bases. V gave up 4 bases and J gave up 2 bases, with 18 bases separating them. This CDR3 is built from 16 residues. CDR1 SGHRS and CDR2 YFSETQ come from the germline V gene. Here the CDR3 DNA reads TGCGCCAGCAGCCCCGTCCGGTCGGGGCTTAACACTGAAGCTTTCTTT. Protein: CASSPVRSGLNTEAFF.

V and J are TRBV27 and TRBJ2-7; D is ambiguous. The length of the CDR3 is 13 residues. The germline V gene has CDR1 MNHEY and CDR2 SMNVEV (reference sequence). Trimming cost V 2 bases and J 5 bases, with 10 bases left between them. In DNA form, the CDR3 reads TGTGCCAGCAGTTTACTCTTTGCAGACGAGCAGTACTTC. Translated: CASSLLFADEQYF.

The V call is TRBV19, the J call TRBJ2-1; 8 nucleotides align to TRBD2. With V trimmed by 7 bases and J by 3 bases, 5 bases remained unmatched. Germline assignment: CDR1 LNHDA and CDR2 SQIVND (reference sequence). The CDR3 covers 14 residues. This chain's CDR3 is CASNPGLGYNEQFF. CDR3 DNA sequence: TGTGCCAGTAACCCGGGACTAGGCTACAATGAGCAGTTCTTC.

V is TRBV6-1 and J is TRBJ2-2, with no clear D. With 2 bases removed from V and 6 bases from J, the gap between germline ends came to 4 bases. The CDR3 length is 12 residues. From germline, CDR1 is MNHNS and CDR2 SASEGT. The CDR3 nucleotides read TGTGCCAGCAGTGAATTCCCCGGGGAGCTGTTTTTT. It codes for CASSEFPGELFF.

The V call is TRBV27, the J call TRBJ2-4; possible D gene TRBD2, 6 bases. Germline CDR1 is MNHEY and CDR2 is SMNVEV (reference sequence). The CDR3 is 15 residues long. V gave up 2 bases and J gave up 2 bases, with 10 bases separating them. The CDR3: CASSLLRDTKNIQYF. The CDR3 nucleotides read TGTGCCAGCAGTTTACTGCGGGATACCAAAAACATTCAGTACTTC.

The V gene is TRBV29-1, the J gene TRBJ2-2; no definite D call. The CDR3 is 11 residues long. V lost 4 bases and J 6 bases, leaving 6 bases between the germline ends. The germline CDR1 and CDR2 sequences are SQVTM and ANQGSEA. CDR3 region: CSVAQAGELFF. The CDR3 region has the DNA TGCAGCGTTGCCCAGGCCGGGGAGCTGTTTTTT.